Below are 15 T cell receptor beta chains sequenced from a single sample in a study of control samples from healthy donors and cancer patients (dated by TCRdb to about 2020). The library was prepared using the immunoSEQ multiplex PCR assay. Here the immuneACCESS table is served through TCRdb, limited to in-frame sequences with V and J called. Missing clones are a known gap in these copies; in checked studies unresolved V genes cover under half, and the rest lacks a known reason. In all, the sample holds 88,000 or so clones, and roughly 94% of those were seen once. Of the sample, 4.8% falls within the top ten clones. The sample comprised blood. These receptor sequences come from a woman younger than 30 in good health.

The CDR3 coding sequence is TGTGCCAGCAGGCTCGGACAGGGTGTTGGCTACACCTTC. Its translation: CASRLGQGVGYTF. The V gene is TRBV3-1 (or the pseudogene TRBV3-2), the J gene TRBJ1-2, with TRBD1 matching over 8 bases. V gave up 6 bases and J gave up 7 bases; unmatched junction bases: 7. CDR3 size: 13 residues. Per the germline V gene, CDR1 is LGHDT and CDR2 is YNNKEL (reference sequence).

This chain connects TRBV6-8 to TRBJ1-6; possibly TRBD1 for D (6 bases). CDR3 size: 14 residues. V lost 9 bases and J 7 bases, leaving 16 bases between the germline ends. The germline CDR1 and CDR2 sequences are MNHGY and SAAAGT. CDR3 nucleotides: TGTGCCAGGGGGGCGGGTGGAATCAATTCACCCCTCCACTTT. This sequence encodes CARGAGGINSPLHF.

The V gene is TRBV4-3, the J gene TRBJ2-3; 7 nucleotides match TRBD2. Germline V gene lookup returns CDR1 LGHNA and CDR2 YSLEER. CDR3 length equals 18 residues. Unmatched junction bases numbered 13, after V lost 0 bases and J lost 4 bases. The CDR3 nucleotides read TGCGCCAGCAGCCAAGATTTGGGACTACCTGGGACGGCAGATACGCAGTATTTT. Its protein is CASSQDLGLPGTADTQYF.

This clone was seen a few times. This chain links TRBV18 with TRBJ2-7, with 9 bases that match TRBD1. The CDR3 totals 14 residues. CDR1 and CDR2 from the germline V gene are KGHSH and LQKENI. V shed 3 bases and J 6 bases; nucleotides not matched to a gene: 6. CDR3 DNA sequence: TGTGCCAGCTCACCCGGGACAGGGCTAGGCGAGCAGTACTTC. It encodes CASSPGTGLGEQYF.

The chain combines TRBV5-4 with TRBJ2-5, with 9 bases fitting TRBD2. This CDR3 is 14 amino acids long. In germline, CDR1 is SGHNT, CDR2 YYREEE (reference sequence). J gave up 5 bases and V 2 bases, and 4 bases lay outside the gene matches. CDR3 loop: CASSFKSGGETQYF. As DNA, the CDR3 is TGTGCCAGCAGCTTCAAGAGCGGGGGGGAGACCCAGTACTTC.

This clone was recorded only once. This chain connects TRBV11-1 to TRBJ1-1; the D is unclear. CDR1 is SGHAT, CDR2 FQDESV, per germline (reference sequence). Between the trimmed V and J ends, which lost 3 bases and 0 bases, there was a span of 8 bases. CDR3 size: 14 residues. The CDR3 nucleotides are TGTGCCAGCAGCTTTGACCGTCTGAACACTGAAGCTTTCTTT. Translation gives CASSFDRLNTEAFF.

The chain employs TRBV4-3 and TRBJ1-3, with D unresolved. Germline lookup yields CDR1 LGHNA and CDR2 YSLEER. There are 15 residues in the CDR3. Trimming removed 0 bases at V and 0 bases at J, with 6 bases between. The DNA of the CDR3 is TGCGCCAGCAGCCAAGATTACCCCTCTGGAAACACCATATATTTT. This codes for CASSQDYPSGNTIYF.

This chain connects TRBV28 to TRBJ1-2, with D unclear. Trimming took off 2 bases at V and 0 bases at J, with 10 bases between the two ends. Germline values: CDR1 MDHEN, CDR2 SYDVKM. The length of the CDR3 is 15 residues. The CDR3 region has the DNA TGTGCCAGCAGTTTAGTAGGCGTTGCTAACTATGGCTACACCTTC. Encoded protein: CASSLVGVANYGYTF.

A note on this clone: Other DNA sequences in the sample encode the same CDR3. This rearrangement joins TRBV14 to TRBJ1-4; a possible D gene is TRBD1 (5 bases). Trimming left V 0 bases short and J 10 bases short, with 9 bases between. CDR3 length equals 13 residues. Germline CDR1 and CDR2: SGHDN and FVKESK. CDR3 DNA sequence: TGTGCCAGCAGCCAAGATAGGGGCGGAAAACTGTTTTTT. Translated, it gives CASSQDRGGKLFF.

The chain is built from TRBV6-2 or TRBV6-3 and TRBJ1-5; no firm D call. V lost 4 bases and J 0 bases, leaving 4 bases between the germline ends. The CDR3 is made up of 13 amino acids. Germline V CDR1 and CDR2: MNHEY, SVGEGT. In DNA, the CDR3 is TGTGCCAGCAGTTCCTATAGCAATCAGCCCCAGCATTTT. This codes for CASSSYSNQPQHF.

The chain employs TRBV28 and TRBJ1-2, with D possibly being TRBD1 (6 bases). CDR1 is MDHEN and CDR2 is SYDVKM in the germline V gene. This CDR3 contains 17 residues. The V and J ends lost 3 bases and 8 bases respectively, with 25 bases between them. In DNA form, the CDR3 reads TGTGCCAGCAGTTTTACTTTGGGCGGTGGTGGGGGCGGAGGCTACACCTTC. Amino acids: CASSFTLGGGGGGGYTF.

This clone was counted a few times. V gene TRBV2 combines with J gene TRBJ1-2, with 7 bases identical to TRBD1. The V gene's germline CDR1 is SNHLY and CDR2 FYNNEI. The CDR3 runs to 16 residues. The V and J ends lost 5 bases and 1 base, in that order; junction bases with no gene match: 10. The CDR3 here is CASSSTRQGFNYGYTF. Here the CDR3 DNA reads TGTGCCAGCAGTTCAACTAGACAGGGCTTTAACTATGGCTACACCTTC.

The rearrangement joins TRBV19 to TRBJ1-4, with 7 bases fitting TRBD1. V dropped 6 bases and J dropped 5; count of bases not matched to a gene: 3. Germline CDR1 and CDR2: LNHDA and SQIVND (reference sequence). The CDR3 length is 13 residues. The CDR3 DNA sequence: TGTGCCAGTAGCCGGGACAGCAATGAAAAACTGTTTTTT. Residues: CASSRDSNEKLFF.

The CDR3 DNA follows: TGTGCCAGCAGTTTGTTGGTGGGGCAGCCCCAGCATTTT. Protein sequence: CASSLLVGQPQHF. The rearrangement joins TRBV28 to TRBJ1-5, with D hard to call. The ends were cut back, 3 bases at V and 7 bases at J, with 10 bases in the middle. CDR1 is MDHEN and CDR2 is SYDVKM in the germline V gene. This CDR3 has 13 amino acids. The full variable domain, with the rest looked up from reference TRBV28 and TRBJ1-5, is DVKVTQSSRYLVKRTGEKVFLECVQDMDHENMFWYRQDPGLGLRLIYFSYDVKMKEKGDIPEGYSVSREKKERFSLILESASTNQTSMYLCASSLLVGQPQHFGDGTRLSIL.

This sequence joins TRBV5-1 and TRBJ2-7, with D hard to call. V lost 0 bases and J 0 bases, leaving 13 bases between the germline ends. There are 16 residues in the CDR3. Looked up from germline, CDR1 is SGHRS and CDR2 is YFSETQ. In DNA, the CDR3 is TGCGCCAGCAGCTTGGCCGAGGACCGGGCCTCCTACGAGCAGTACTTC. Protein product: CASSLAEDRASYEQYF.